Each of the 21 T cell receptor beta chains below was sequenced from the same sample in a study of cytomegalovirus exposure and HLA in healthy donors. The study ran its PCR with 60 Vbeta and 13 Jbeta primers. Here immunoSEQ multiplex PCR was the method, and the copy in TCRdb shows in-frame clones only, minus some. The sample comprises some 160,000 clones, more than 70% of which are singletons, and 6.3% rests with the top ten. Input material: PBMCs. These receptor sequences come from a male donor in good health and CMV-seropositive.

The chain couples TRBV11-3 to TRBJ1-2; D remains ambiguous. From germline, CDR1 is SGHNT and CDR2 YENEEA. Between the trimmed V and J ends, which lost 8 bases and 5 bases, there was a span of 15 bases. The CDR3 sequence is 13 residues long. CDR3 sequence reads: CASSTPREYGYTF. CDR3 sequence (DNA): TGTGCCAGCTCGACACCTAGGGAGTATGGCTACACCTTC.

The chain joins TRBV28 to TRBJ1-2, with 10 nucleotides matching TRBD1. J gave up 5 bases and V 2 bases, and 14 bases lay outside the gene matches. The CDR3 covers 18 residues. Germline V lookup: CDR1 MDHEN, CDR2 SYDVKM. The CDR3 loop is CASSLNRQGAGSRYGYTF. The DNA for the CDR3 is TGTGCCAGCAGTTTAAACCGACAGGGGGCGGGAAGTAGGTATGGCTACACCTTC.

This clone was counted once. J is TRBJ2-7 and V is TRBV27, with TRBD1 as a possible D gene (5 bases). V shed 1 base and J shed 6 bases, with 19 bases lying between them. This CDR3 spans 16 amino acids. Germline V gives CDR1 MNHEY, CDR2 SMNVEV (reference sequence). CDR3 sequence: CASSLWWGGRAVEQYF. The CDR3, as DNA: TGTGCCAGCAGTTTATGGTGGGGTGGCAGGGCGGTCGAGCAGTACTTC.

The CDR3 region is CAWSVGRLSGNTIYF. CDR3 DNA sequence: TGTGCCTGGAGTGTAGGGAGGCTCTCTGGAAACACCATATATTTT. The genes are TRBV30 and TRBJ1-3; D remains unclear. Germline CDR1 GTSNPN, CDR2 SVGIG (reference sequence). There are 15 residues in the CDR3. Between the trimmed V and J ends, which lost 0 bases and 0 bases, there was a span of 9 bases. The full variable domain, rest sourced from reference TRBV30 and TRBJ1-3, is SQTIHQWPATLVQPVGSPLSLECTVEGTSNPNLYWYRQAAGRGLQLLFYSVGIGQISSEVPQNLSASRPQDRQFILSSKKLLLSDSGFYLCAWSVGRLSGNTIYFGEGSWLTVV.

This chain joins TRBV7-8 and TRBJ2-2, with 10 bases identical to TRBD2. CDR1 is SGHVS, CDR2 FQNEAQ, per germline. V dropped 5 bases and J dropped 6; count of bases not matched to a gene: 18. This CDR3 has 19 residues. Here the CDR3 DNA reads TGTGCCAGCAGCCCAAGAGGACTAGCGGTCATACGGAGGGCCGGGGAGCTGTTTTTT. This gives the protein CASSPRGLAVIRRAGELFF.

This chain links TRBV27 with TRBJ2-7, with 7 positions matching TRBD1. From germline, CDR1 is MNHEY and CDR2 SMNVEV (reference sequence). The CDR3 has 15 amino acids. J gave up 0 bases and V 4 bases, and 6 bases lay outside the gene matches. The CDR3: CASSSRTGPSYEQYF. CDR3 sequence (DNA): TGTGCCAGCAGTTCTCGGACAGGACCCTCCTACGAGCAGTACTTC.

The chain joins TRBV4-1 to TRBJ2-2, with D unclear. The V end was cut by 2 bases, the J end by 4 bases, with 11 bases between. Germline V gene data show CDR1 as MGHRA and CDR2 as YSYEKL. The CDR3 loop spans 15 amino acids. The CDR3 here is CASSQTSGGTGELFF. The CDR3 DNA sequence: TGCGCCAGCAGCCAAACATCGGGTGGCACCGGGGAGCTGTTTTTT.

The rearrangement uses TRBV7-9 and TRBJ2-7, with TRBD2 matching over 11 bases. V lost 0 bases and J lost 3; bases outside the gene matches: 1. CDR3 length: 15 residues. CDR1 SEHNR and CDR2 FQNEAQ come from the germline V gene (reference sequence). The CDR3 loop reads CASSLATSGSYEQYF. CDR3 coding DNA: TGTGCCAGCAGCTTAGCAACTAGCGGGAGCTACGAGCAGTACTTC.

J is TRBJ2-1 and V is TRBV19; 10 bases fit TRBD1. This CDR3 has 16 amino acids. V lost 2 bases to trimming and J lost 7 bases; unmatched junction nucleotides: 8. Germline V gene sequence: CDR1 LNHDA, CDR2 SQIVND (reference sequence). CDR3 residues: CASSIWDRTGGNEQFF. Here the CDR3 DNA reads TGTGCCAGTAGTATATGGGATCGGACAGGGGGGAATGAGCAGTTCTTC.

The CDR3 DNA reads as TGTGCCAGCAGTTCTAACAGGGCGAACACTGAAGCTTTCTTT. Amino acid sequence: CASSSNRANTEAFF. The chain has TRBV27 and TRBJ1-1; D might be TRBD1 (6 bases). The germline V and J ends were trimmed by 4 bases and 1 base, with 10 bases remaining between them. The CDR3 has 14 residues. From germline, CDR1 is MNHEY and CDR2 SMNVEV (reference sequence).

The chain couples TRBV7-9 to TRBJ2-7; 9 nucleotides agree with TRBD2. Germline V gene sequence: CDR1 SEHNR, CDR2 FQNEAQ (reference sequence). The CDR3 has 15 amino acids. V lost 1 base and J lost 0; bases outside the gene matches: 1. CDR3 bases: TGTGCCAGCAGCTTAGTTAGCGGGAGCTCCTACGAGCAGTACTTC. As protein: CASSLVSGSSYEQYF.

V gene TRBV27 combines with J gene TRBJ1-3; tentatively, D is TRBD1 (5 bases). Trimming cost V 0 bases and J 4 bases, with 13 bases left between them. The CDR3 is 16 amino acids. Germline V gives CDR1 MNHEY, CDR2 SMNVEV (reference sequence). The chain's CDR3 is CASSLSQGISGNTIYF. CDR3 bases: TGTGCCAGCAGTTTATCGCAGGGAATTTCAGGAAACACCATATATTTT.

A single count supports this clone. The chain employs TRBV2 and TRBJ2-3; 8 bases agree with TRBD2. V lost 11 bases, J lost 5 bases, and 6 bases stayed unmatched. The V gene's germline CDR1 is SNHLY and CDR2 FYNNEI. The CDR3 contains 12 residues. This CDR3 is CAAGGSKDTQYF. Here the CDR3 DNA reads TGTGCCGCGGGGGGTTCCAAAGATACGCAGTATTTT.

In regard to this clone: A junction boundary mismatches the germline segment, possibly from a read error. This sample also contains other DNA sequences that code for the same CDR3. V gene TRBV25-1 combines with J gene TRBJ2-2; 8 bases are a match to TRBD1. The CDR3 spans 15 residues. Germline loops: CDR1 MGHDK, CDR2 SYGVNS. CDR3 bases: TGTGCCAGCACTCAGGGGGCCTTAAACACCGGGGAGCTGTTCTTT. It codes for CASTQGALNTGELFF.

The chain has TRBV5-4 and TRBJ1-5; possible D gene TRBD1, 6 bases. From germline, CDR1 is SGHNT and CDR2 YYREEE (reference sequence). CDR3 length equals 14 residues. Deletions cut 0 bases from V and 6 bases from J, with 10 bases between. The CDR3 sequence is CASSLDQGSQPQHF. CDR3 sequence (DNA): TGTGCCAGCAGCTTGGATCAGGGGAGTCAGCCCCAGCATTTT.

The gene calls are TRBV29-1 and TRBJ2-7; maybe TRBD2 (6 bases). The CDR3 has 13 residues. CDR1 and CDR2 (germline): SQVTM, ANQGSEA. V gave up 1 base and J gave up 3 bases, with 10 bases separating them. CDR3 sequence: CSVEGGKNYEQYF. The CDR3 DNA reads TGCAGCGTTGAAGGCGGGAAGAACTACGAGCAGTACTTC.

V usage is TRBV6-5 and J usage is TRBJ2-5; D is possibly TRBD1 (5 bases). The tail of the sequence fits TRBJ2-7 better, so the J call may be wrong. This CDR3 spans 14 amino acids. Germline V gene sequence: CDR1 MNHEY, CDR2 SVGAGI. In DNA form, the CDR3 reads TGTGCCACCTACGGTCAGGGTTCGAGGTACGAGCAGTACTTC. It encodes CATYGQGSRYEQYF.

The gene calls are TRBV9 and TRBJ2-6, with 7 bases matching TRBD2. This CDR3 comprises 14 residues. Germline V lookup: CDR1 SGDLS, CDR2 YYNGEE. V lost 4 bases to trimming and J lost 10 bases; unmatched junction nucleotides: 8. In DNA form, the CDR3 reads TGTGCCAGCAGCTTTCGGACGGGGGGTAACGTCCTGACTTTC. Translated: CASSFRTGGNVLTF. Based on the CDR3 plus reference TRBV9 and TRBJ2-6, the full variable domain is DSGVTQTPKHLITATGQRVTLRCSPRSGDLSVYWYQQSLDQGLQFLIQYYNGEERAKGNILERFSAQQFPDLHSELNLSSLELGDSALYFCASSFRTGGNVLTFGAGSRLTVL.

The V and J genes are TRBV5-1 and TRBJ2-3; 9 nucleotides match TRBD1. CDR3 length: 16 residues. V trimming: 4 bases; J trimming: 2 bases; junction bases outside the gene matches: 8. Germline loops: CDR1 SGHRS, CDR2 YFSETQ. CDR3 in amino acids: CASSPPGQGTTDTQYF. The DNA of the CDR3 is TGCGCCAGCAGCCCTCCGGGACAGGGAACCACAGATACGCAGTATTTT.

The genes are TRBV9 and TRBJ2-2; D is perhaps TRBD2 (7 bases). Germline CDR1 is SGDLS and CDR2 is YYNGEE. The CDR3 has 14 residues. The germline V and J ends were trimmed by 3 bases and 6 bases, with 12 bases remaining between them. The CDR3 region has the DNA TGTGCCAGCAGCGAGGGGGGGATTGCCGGGGAGCTGTTTTTT. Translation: CASSEGGIAGELFF.

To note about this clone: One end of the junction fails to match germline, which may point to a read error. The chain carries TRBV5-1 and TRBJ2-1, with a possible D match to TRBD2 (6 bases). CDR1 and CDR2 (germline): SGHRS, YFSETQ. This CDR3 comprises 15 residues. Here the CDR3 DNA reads TGCGCCAGCACCTTGGCGGGGAGCTCCTACAATGAGCAGTTCTTC. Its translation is CASTLAGSSYNEQFF.